The sample holds many counts of the clone carrying this T cell receptor beta chain. The data are from a study of T cells after yellow fever vaccination. Overall study: Fractions low in cell number were prepared with SMART-Seq v4 Ultra Low Input.

This CDR3 has 14 amino acids. With 5 bases clipped from V and 3 bases from J, the junction kept 4 bases outside the gene matches. The V gene's germline CDR1 is SGHTA and CDR2 FQGNSA. One entry per CDR3 protein, called by TCRdb with MiXCR from the 5' RACE reads. The table shows 200,000 to 300,000 distinct CDR3 sequences, with roughly 4% occurring only once. The clonotype originates from a young man who received the YFV17D yellow fever vaccine. Source: PBMCs, taken 15 days after the yellow fever booster vaccination. J is TRBJ2-5 and V is TRBV7-2; TRBD2 aligns across 9 bases. CDR3 loop: CASSRVAGEETQYF. In DNA form, the CDR3 reads TGTGCCAGCAGCCGGGTAGCGGGGGAAGAGACCCAGTACTTC.